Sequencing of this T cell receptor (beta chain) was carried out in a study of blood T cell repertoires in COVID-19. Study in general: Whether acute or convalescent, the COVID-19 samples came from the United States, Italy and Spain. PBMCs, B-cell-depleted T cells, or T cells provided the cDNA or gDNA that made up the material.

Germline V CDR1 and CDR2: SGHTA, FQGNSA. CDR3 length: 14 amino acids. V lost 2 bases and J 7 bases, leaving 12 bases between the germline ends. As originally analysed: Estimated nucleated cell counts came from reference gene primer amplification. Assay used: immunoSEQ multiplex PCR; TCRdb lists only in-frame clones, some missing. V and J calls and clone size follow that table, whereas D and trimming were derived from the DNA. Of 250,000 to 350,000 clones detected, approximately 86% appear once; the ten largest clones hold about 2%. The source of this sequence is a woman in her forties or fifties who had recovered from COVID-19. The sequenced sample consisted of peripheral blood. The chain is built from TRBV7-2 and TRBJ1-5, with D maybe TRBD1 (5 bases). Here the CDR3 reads CASSLIGALQPQHF. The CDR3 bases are TGTGCCAGCAGCTTAATAGGGGCTTTGCAGCCCCAGCATTTT.